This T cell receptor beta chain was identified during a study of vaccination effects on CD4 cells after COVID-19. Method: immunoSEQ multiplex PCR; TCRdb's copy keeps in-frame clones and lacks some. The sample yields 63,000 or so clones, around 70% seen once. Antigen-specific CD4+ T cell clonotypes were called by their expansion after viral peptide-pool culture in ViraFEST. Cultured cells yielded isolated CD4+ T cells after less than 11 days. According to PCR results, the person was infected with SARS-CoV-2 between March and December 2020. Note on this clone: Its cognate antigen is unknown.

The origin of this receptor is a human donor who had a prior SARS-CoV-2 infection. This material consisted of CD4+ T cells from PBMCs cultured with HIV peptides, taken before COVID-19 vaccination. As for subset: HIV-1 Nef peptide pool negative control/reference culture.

As DNA, the CDR3 is TGTGCCAGCAGCTTAAGAGGCGGGGGGGCTAGAGGGGTGAATGAGCAGTTCTTC. It translates to CASSLRGGGARGVNEQFF. The chain links TRBV7-3 to TRBJ2-1; 9 bases match TRBD2. Germline V gene data show CDR1 as SGHTA and CDR2 as FQGTGA. The CDR3 length is 18 residues. With 1 base clipped from V and 7 bases from J, the junction kept 14 bases outside the gene matches.